Listed here is a single TCR beta chain. Antigen: not known. The data originate from a study of cytomegalovirus exposure and HLA in healthy donors. In the PCR, 60 Vbeta and 13 Jbeta primers were used. TCRdb's copy holds only in-frame clones and misses some; the assay was immunoSEQ multiplex PCR. In total, the table holds around 150,000 clones. The CDR3 runs 15 residues. CDR1 and CDR2 from the germline V gene are SGHTA and FQGTGA. Notes on the study in general: Reported performance of the classifier showed diagnosis of cytomegalovirus status with high specificity and sensitivity. Usually a TCR sequence was rare, but some public TCRs were found in many donors. V- and J-gene trimming in TCR beta was tied to a missense DCLRE1C variant by an analysis performed later. Based on reports, TCR beta sequences accurately predicted HLA-A and HLA-B alleles for most subjects.

The TCR sequence derives from a woman in her fifties or sixties in good health and CMV-seronegative. The sample comprised PBMCs. This rearrangement joins TRBV7-3 to TRBJ2-5, with 11 bases lining up with TRBD2. The J call may be faulty, since TRBJ2-7 better matches the DNA end. The CDR3 DNA sequence: TGTGCCAGCAGCTTAACTAGCGGGGGGGCGACCGAGCAGTACTTC. Its protein is CASSLTSGGATEQYF.